What follows is one T cell receptor (beta chain) and its context. Its antigen is as yet unknown. This entry is derived from a study of T cell responses to AZD1222 COVID-19 vaccine. Study-level points and caveats: Only five to seven AZD1222 recipients tested seropositive at baseline. Repertoires were collected only later (after the peak T cell response had occurred).

TCRdb's table, derived via immunoSEQ multiplex PCR, lists solely in-frame clones and lacks some. The sample records about 99,000 clones, approximately 90% being singletons. Germline CDR1 and CDR2: KGHDR and SFDVKD. V dropped 4 bases and J dropped 4 bases, with 6 bases sitting between them. This CDR3 spans 12 amino acids. Sample: peripheral blood, taken 28 days after the second AZD1222 dose. J is TRBJ1-2 and V is TRBV24-1; D gene unclear. The receptor was isolated from an adult who received the AZD1222 COVID-19 vaccine. The CDR3 is CATSDRRYGYTF. As DNA, the CDR3 is TGTGCCACCAGTGACCGGCGCTATGGCTACACCTTC.